Many counts were recorded for the clone carrying this TCR beta chain. Using its own MiXCR run on the RT-PCR reads, TCRdb lists one record per CDR3 protein. The table includes more than 600,000 distinct CDR3 sequences, 12% to 15% detected once. The CDR3 covers 16 residues. V dropped 4 bases and J dropped 0 bases, with 12 bases sitting between them. CDR1 and CDR2 from the germline V gene are LGHNA and YSLEER. The TCR sequence derives from a female donor in good health, serving as a healthy control. The chain couples TRBV4-3 to TRBJ1-4; maybe TRBD1 (6 bases). The sequencing sample was made of memory CD4+ T cells from blood. The CDR3 DNA reads as TGCGCCAGCAGCCTTGGGACAACGACAACTAATGAAAAACTGTTTTTT. Its translation is CASSLGTTTTNEKLFF.